Presented here are 10 T cell receptor beta chains from one specimen sequenced in a study of control samples from healthy donors and cancer patients. Clones were sequenced by immunoSEQ multiplex PCR, and TCRdb holds only the in-frame ones, with some missing. The table includes around 180,000 clones, around 92% detected once. Sequencing was performed on blood. Receptors originate from a woman aged 40 to 50 in good health.

In its sample, this clone was seen once. Written as DNA, the CDR3 is TGTGCCAGCAGTTACGGACAGGGTTCCACTGAAGCTTTCTTT. Its translation is CASSYGQGSTEAFF. This chain links TRBV6-9 with TRBJ1-1; 8 bases are a match to TRBD1. CDR3 length equals 14 residues. Unmatched junction bases numbered 4, after V lost 3 bases and J lost 4 bases. Germline loops: CDR1 MNHGY, CDR2 SVAAGI.

This clone was seen a single time. This CDR3 is also generated by other DNA sequences in the sample. The genes are TRBV3-1 (or the pseudogene TRBV3-2) and TRBJ1-1, with a weak D call TRBD1 (6 bases). Looked up from germline, CDR1 is LGHDT and CDR2 is YNNKEL (reference sequence). V was clipped by 4 bases and J by 4 bases, with 13 bases between them. The CDR3 covers 14 residues. The CDR3 reads CASSPLVGGTEAFF. In DNA, the CDR3 is TGTGCCAGCAGCCCCCTAGTAGGGGGCACTGAAGCTTTCTTT.

The chain joins TRBV3-1 (or the pseudogene TRBV3-2) to TRBJ2-5; 11 nucleotides line up with TRBD2. V shed 0 bases and J 6 bases; nucleotides not matched to a gene: 21. CDR1 is LGHDT and CDR2 is YNNKEL in the germline V gene (reference sequence). CDR3 length equals 21 residues. DNA for the CDR3: TGTGCCAGCAGCCAAGATCCGCGCCGCCTAGCGGGGGGCCGCTCCCACAAGACCCAGTACTTC. This encodes CASSQDPRRLAGGRSHKTQYF.

The CDR3 loop reads CASSLGGDRTQYF. As DNA, the CDR3 is TGTGCCAGCAGCTTGGGGGGCGATCGGACCCAGTACTTC. The V gene is TRBV5-6, the J gene TRBJ2-5, with a possible D match to TRBD1 (5 bases). The V gene lost 0 bases and the J gene lost 7 bases, with 10 bases spanning the gap. The length of the CDR3 is 13 residues. The V gene's germline CDR1 is SGHDT and CDR2 YYEEEE.

This rearrangement joins TRBV27 to TRBJ2-7; no clear D gene. Trimming removed 10 bases at V and 0 bases at J, with 13 bases between. In germline, CDR1 is MNHEY, CDR2 SMNVEV (reference sequence). This CDR3 is 13 amino acids long. As DNA, the CDR3 is TGTGCCACCTTGTCCTTGGGCTCCTACGAGCAGTACTTC. The encoded protein is CATLSLGSYEQYF.

The V gene is TRBV25-1, the J gene TRBJ1-4; D ambiguous. V lost 3 bases to trimming and J lost 7 bases, with 9 bases between them. The germline gives CDR1 MGHDK, CDR2 SYGVNS. This CDR3 has 13 residues. The CDR3 region has the DNA TGTGCCAGCAGTGAGCCATCAGTTGAAAAACTGTTTTTT. This translates into CASSEPSVEKLFF.

The chain employs TRBV27 and TRBJ1-5, with D uncertain. The CDR3 has 11 amino acids. The V end was cut by 6 bases, the J end by 7 bases, with 7 bases between. Germline V CDR1 and CDR2: MNHEY, SMNVEV (reference sequence). The CDR3 DNA is TGTGCCAGCAGACGAGGACAGCCCCAGCATTTT. Residues: CASRRGQPQHF.

The gene calls are TRBV19 and TRBJ1-5; no definite D call. Per germline, CDR1 LNHDA and CDR2 SQIVND (reference sequence). V shed 0 bases and J shed 2 bases, with 14 bases lying between them. The CDR3 extends over 17 amino acids. The DNA of the CDR3 is TGTGCCAGTAGTATAGATCACAGTGGGAGAGGCAATCAGCCCCAGCATTTT. Protein product: CASSIDHSGRGNQPQHF.

The chain carries TRBV6-1 and TRBJ2-5; D not certain. The ends were cut back, 0 bases at V and 3 bases at J, with 8 bases in the middle. CDR1 and CDR2 from the germline V gene are MNHNS and SASEGT. The CDR3 totals 14 residues. The CDR3 DNA sequence: TGTGCCAGCAGTGAAGCCAGTCTTGAAGAGACCCAGTACTTC. Residues: CASSEASLEETQYF.

The chain is built from TRBV19 and TRBJ2-7; D tentatively fits TRBD1 or TRBD2 (7 bases each). CDR3 length: 13 residues. Trimming shortened V by 3 bases and J by 6 bases, and 12 bases separated the two germline ends. Germline V lookup: CDR1 LNHDA, CDR2 SQIVND (reference sequence). CDR3 coding DNA: TGTGCCAGTAGTATGGGAGGGGGCAGCGAGCAGTACTTC. Its protein product is CASSMGGGSEQYF.